Shown below are 25 T cell receptor beta chains from a single sample sequenced in a study of response to subunit inactivated influenza vaccine. TCRdb analysed the RT-PCR reads with MiXCR anew, one entry per CDR3 protein. The data show a few hundred thousand distinct CDR3 sequences, 7.2% seen once. Specimen: PBMCs from blood, collected around 2 years after vaccination. All receptors derive from a man aged 50-75 years who received an inactivated influenza vaccine.

There are a few counts of this clonotype. This chain joins TRBV4-2 and TRBJ2-3, with TRBD2 matching over 9 bases. V shed 1 base and J 5 bases; nucleotides not matched to a gene: 10. This CDR3 spans 17 amino acids. Germline V gene lookup returns CDR1 LGHNA and CDR2 YNFKEQ. The CDR3 here is CASSQVGRREGQDTQYF. DNA of the CDR3: TGTGCCAGCAGCCAAGTGGGTAGGCGGGAGGGCCAAGATACGCAGTATTTT.

This clonotype appeared many times. This chain connects TRBV20-1 to TRBJ2-2; D is undetermined. The CDR3 runs 12 residues. Germline CDR1 and CDR2: DFQATT and SNEGSKA (reference sequence). The V gene lost 2 bases and the J gene lost 2 bases, with 3 bases spanning the gap. CDR3 DNA sequence: TGCAGTGCTAGATCTAACACCGGGGAGCTGTTTTTT. This gives the protein CSARSNTGELFF.

This clonotype was counted only a few times. The chain combines TRBV4-3 with TRBJ1-4, with TRBD1 identical over 9 bases. V lost 2 bases, J lost 8 bases, and 12 bases stayed unmatched. This CDR3 is built from 17 residues. Germline V lookup: CDR1 LGHNA, CDR2 YSLEER. The CDR3, as DNA: TGCGCCAGCAGCCAAACAGGGGGCGGTCGGTTCGGGGAAAAACTGTTTTTT. Translating it yields CASSQTGGGRFGEKLFF.

V is TRBV15 and J is TRBJ1-5; tentative D call: TRBD1 (5 bases). The V gene lost 5 bases and the J gene lost 4 bases, with 9 bases spanning the gap. Per the germline V gene, CDR1 is LNHNV and CDR2 is YYDKDF (reference sequence). CDR3 size: 13 residues. This CDR3 is CATSWGLNQPQHF. CDR3 nucleotides: TGTGCCACCAGCTGGGGGTTGAATCAGCCCCAGCATTTT. The full variable domain, with the rest looked up from reference TRBV15 and TRBJ1-5, is DAMVIQNPRYQVTQFGKPVTLSCSQTLNHNVMYWYQQKSSQAPKLLFHYYDKDFNNEADTPDNFQSRRPNTSFCFLDIRSPGLGDTAMYLCATSWGLNQPQHFGDGTRLSIL.

The chain couples TRBV20-1 to TRBJ2-2; D is undetermined. The CDR3 totals 13 residues. The germline CDR1 and CDR2 sequences are DFQATT and SNEGSKA (reference sequence). CDR3 bases: TGCAGCGCCCCCCTTGGTAACACCGGGGAGCTGTTTTTT. As protein: CSAPLGNTGELFF.

This clonotype was observed a handful of times. The V call is TRBV6-1, the J call TRBJ1-2, with 7 bases matching TRBD1. Trimming took 6 bases from V and 5 from J; bases not matched to a gene: 6. Germline lookup yields CDR1 MNHNS and CDR2 SASEGT. The CDR3 extends over 13 amino acids. CDR3 residues: CASRRQGGYGYTF. The CDR3 DNA reads TGTGCCAGCAGAAGACAGGGAGGGTATGGCTACACCTTC.

This clonotype was detected many times. The chain joins TRBV20-1 to TRBJ2-3, with D possibly being TRBD1 or TRBD2 (6 bases each). V was trimmed by 6 bases and J by 0 bases, leaving 16 bases between them. The CDR3 is made up of 15 amino acids. Germline CDR1 and CDR2: DFQATT and SNEGSKA (reference sequence). CDR3 sequence (DNA): TGCAGTGCCCGAGGGTGGGGGGCCAGCACAGATACGCAGTATTTT. It codes for CSARGWGASTDTQYF.

This clonotype was recorded a few times. The gene calls are TRBV20-1 and TRBJ1-6; D is undetermined. The germline CDR1 and CDR2 sequences are DFQATT and SNEGSKA (reference sequence). The CDR3 runs 14 residues. V shed 2 bases and J shed 7 bases, with 12 bases lying between them. CDR3 residues: CSARPGRSNSPLHF. Here the CDR3 DNA reads TGCAGTGCTAGACCAGGCCGATCGAATTCACCCCTCCACTTT.

The sample holds a few counts of this clonotype. CDR3 sequence: CASSVGGVNTEAFF. Written as DNA, the CDR3 is TGTGCCAGCAGCGTCGGGGGAGTGAACACTGAAGCTTTCTTT. The chain combines TRBV6-2 or TRBV6-3 with TRBJ1-1, with a possible D match to TRBD1 (5 bases). CDR3 size: 14 residues. The ends were cut back, 6 bases at V and 0 bases at J, with 11 bases in the middle. Germline V gene sequence: CDR1 MNHEY, CDR2 SVGEGT.

This chain uses TRBV20-1 with TRBJ1-2, with a possible D match to TRBD1 (5 bases). Germline CDR1 is DFQATT and CDR2 is SNEGSKA (reference sequence). CDR3 length: 12 amino acids. Trimming took 5 bases from V and 3 from J, leaving 10 bases between them. This chain's CDR3 is CSASDSYYGYTF. CDR3 bases: TGCAGTGCTTCCGACAGTTACTATGGCTACACCTTC.

This clonotype was detected many times. The chain is built from TRBV4-1 and TRBJ2-7, with no clear D. The CDR3 extends over 13 amino acids. Germline assignment: CDR1 MGHRA and CDR2 YSYEKL. Trimming pared 4 bases from V and 3 bases from J, leaving 10 bases between. The CDR3 nucleotides are TGCGCCAGCAGCCGTAGCCCGGGCTACGAGCAGTACTTC. It translates to CASSRSPGYEQYF.

V gene TRBV6-5 combines with J gene TRBJ2-2; D is undetermined. With 0 bases removed from V and 2 bases from J, the gap between germline ends came to 10 bases. Germline loops: CDR1 MNHEY, CDR2 SVGAGI. CDR3 length equals 16 residues. The CDR3: CASSYSRLPNTGELFF. CDR3 DNA sequence: TGTGCCAGCAGTTACTCGAGGCTTCCCAACACCGGGGAGCTGTTTTTT.

The chain is built from TRBV7-2 and TRBJ2-1, with D perhaps matching TRBD2 (5 bases). V was shortened by 7 bases and J by 3 bases, with 13 bases between the two germline ends. Germline V gives CDR1 SGHTA, CDR2 FQGNSA. The CDR3 is made up of 14 amino acids. This CDR3 is CASKWGVLYNEQFF. CDR3 DNA sequence: TGTGCCAGCAAATGGGGAGTTCTCTACAATGAGCAGTTCTTC.

This clonotype was recorded a few times. The chain combines TRBV7-9 with TRBJ2-3; 8 bases agree with TRBD1. The CDR3 length is 15 residues. Trimming cost V 6 bases and J 0 bases; bases outside gene matches: 5. Germline V gene data show CDR1 as SEHNR and CDR2 as FQNEAQ (reference sequence). CDR3 sequence reads: CASRQQGGSTDTQYF. The CDR3 nucleotides read TGTGCCAGCAGGCAACAGGGGGGTAGCACAGATACGCAGTATTTT.

This clonotype was seen a handful of times. The chain recombines TRBV4-3 with TRBJ2-7; 8 bases map to TRBD1. Looked up from germline, CDR1 is LGHNA and CDR2 is YSLEER. The ends lost 4 bases at V and 6 bases at J; junction bases unmatched: 11. The CDR3 contains 15 residues. For the CDR3, the DNA is TGCGCCAGCAGCCGACAGGACAGGGAGTGGGGCGAGCAGTACTTC. Amino acid sequence: CASSRQDREWGEQYF.

This clonotype occurred a few times. J is TRBJ2-3 and V is TRBV5-4; D may be TRBD2 (5 bases). Germline CDR1 is SGHNT and CDR2 is YYREEE (reference sequence). The ends were cut back, 0 bases at V and 11 bases at J, with 13 bases in the middle. This CDR3 has 13 residues. This CDR3 reads CASSLDVLAGQYF. The CDR3 DNA reads TGTGCCAGCAGCTTGGACGTCCTAGCCGGGCAGTATTTT.

This clonotype has ten or more counts. The chain uses TRBV9 and TRBJ2-2, with D maybe TRBD2 (5 bases). The CDR3 is made up of 15 amino acids. V gave up 3 bases and J gave up 5 bases, with 14 bases separating them. In germline, CDR1 is SGDLS, CDR2 YYNGEE. CDR3 coding DNA: TGTGCCAGCAGCGCTAAAACACGAGGGACCGGGGAGCTGTTTTTT. It translates to CASSAKTRGTGELFF.

V and J are TRBV28 and TRBJ2-6; 9 nucleotides match TRBD2. This CDR3 region has 18 residues. Germline loops: CDR1 MDHEN, CDR2 SYDVKM. J was trimmed by 0 bases and V by 6 bases; bases with no gene match: 9. This CDR3 is CASRQEVAGASGANVLTF. Written as DNA, the CDR3 is TGTGCCAGCAGACAGGAAGTAGCGGGGGCCTCTGGGGCCAACGTCCTGACTTTC.

This clonotype was recorded at least ten times. V and J are TRBV2 and TRBJ2-5; the D is unclear. The V end was cut by 3 bases, the J end by 1 base, with 9 bases between. The CDR3 is 14 residues long. Germline lookup yields CDR1 SNHLY and CDR2 FYNNEI. CDR3 in DNA: TGTGCCAGCAGTGACCCGTGGGTCCAAGAGACCCAGTACTTC. Its translation is CASSDPWVQETQYF.

The chain employs TRBV28 and TRBJ2-2; no firm D call. The germline CDR1 and CDR2 sequences are MDHEN and SYDVKM. The ends were cut back, 6 bases at V and 8 bases at J, with 13 bases in the middle. There are 13 residues in the CDR3. DNA of the CDR3: TGTGCCAGCAGACTTCAAGAACCTGGGGAGCTGTTTTTT. Its protein product is CASRLQEPGELFF.

This clonotype has a count of ten or more. The V call is TRBV12-3 or TRBV12-4, the J call TRBJ2-5; D unclear. Between the trimmed V and J ends, which lost 3 bases and 4 bases, there was a span of 12 bases. The CDR3 covers 14 residues. The CDR3 sequence is CASSFGRDRETQYF. The DNA for the CDR3 is TGTGCCAGCAGTTTCGGTAGGGATCGAGAGACCCAGTACTTC.

The chain joins TRBV12-3 or TRBV12-4 to TRBJ2-3, with no clear D. This CDR3 is 12 amino acids long. V lost 6 bases and J lost 13, with 17 bases in between. CDR3 amino acids: CASSSQDLRKYF. The CDR3 DNA sequence: TGTGCCAGCAGCTCCCAGGACCTAAGGAAGTATTTT.

This chain connects TRBV20-1 to TRBJ2-1; 10 bases line up with TRBD2. CDR1 and CDR2 from the germline V gene are DFQATT and SNEGSKA (reference sequence). The CDR3 is made up of 17 amino acids. With 3 bases clipped from V and 4 bases from J, the junction kept 12 bases outside the gene matches. CDR3 DNA sequence: TGCAGTGCTAGTCCCACTACAACTAGCGGGAAATACAATGAGCAGTTCTTC. Amino acid sequence: CSASPTTTSGKYNEQFF.

The rearrangement uses TRBV21-1 and TRBJ2-3. TRBV21-1 is deemed a pseudogene. This CDR3 contains 13 residues. CDR3 nucleotide sequence: TGTGCCAGCAGGAAGGACGGGACAGATACGCAGTATTTT. Translating it yields CASRKDGTDTQYF.

This clonotype showed up many times. The chain combines TRBV20-1 with TRBJ1-5; D ambiguous. V was clipped by 0 bases and J by 1 base, with 10 bases between them. This CDR3 is 15 amino acids long. Per the germline V gene, CDR1 is DFQATT and CDR2 is SNEGSKA (reference sequence). Here the CDR3 reads CSARDFVVSNQPQHF. For the CDR3, the DNA is TGCAGTGCTAGAGATTTTGTGGTAAGCAATCAGCCCCAGCATTTT.